This TCR beta chain was captured in a study of T cell responses to AZD1222 COVID-19 vaccine. General study findings and limits: In a largely white British group with more females than males, clonal diversity was possibly underestimated.

TCRdb's table, derived via immunoSEQ multiplex PCR, lists solely in-frame clones and lacks some. Seen here are about 150,000 clones, around nine tenths observed once, and the top ten hold roughly 5%. V was clipped by 4 bases and J by 1 base, with 13 bases between them. This CDR3 has 15 residues. Germline V gene data show CDR1 as SGHTA and CDR2 as FQGNSA. About this clone itself: Antigen unknown.

Source: peripheral blood, taken on day 0 of AZD1222 vaccination. The genes are TRBV7-2 and TRBJ1-2; D is perhaps TRBD1 (5 bases). The receptor comes from an adult in good health. CDR3 loop: CASSSNPQGNYGYTF. In nucleotides, the CDR3 is TGTGCCAGCAGCTCCAACCCCCAGGGTAACTATGGCTACACCTTC.